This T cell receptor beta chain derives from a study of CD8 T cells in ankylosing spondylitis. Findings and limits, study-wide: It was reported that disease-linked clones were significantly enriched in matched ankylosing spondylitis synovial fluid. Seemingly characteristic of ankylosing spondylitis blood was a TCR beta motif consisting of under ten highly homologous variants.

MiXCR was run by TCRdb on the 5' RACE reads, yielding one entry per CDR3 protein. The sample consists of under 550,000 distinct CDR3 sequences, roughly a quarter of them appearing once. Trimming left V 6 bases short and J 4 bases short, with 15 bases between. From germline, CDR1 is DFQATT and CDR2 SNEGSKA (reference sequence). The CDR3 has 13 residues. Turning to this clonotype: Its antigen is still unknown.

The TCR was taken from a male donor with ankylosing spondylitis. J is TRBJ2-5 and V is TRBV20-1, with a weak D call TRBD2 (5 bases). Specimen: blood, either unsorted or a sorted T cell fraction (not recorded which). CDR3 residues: CSATGSEGETQYF. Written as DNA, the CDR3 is TGCAGTGCGACTGGGTCCGAGGGAGAGACCCAGTACTTC.